The sequence of this T cell receptor (beta chain) was determined in a study of cytomegalovirus exposure and HLA in healthy donors. Study-level findings and limits: Diagnosis of cytomegalovirus status made by the classifier reportedly showed high specificity and sensitivity.

There are a few counts of this clone. Its antigen is not known. 13 Jbeta primers and 60 Vbeta primers were used for the PCR. Some clones are missing from TCRdb's copy, which holds only in-frame ones; the method was immunoSEQ multiplex PCR. The sample contains 120,000 or so clones, approximately 17% of which appear only once. The CDR3 totals 10 residues. The ends were cut back, 10 bases at V and 2 bases at J, with 5 bases in the middle. Per germline, CDR1 MNHEY and CDR2 SVGAGI. The chain recombines TRBV6-5 with TRBJ1-2; D unresolved. This clonotype was sampled from a female donor in good health and CMV-seropositive. The sequenced sample consisted of PBMCs. The CDR3 loop reads CATLNYGYTF. CDR3 DNA: TGTGCCACCTTAAACTATGGCTACACCTTC.